This T cell receptor beta chain was sequenced during a study of blood T cell repertoires in COVID-19. Overall study context: The study drew acute and convalescent COVID-19 samples from the United States, Italy and Spain.

The repertoire was sequenced with immunoSEQ multiplex PCR; TCRdb's copy has only in-frame clones and lacks some. Altogether over 200,000 clones are present, approximately 88% being singletons, with the ten largest covering about 27%. Deletions cut 4 bases from V and 6 bases from J, with 7 bases between. The CDR3 is 12 amino acids. Germline lookup yields CDR1 LNHDA and CDR2 SQIVND (reference sequence). This sequence was found in a middle-aged man with acute or convalescent COVID-19. Source material: peripheral blood. This rearrangement joins TRBV19 to TRBJ1-5, with D perhaps TRBD1 (6 bases). CDR3: CASSTGVQPQHF. CDR3 nucleotide sequence: TGTGCCAGTAGTACAGGGGTTCAGCCCCAGCATTTT.